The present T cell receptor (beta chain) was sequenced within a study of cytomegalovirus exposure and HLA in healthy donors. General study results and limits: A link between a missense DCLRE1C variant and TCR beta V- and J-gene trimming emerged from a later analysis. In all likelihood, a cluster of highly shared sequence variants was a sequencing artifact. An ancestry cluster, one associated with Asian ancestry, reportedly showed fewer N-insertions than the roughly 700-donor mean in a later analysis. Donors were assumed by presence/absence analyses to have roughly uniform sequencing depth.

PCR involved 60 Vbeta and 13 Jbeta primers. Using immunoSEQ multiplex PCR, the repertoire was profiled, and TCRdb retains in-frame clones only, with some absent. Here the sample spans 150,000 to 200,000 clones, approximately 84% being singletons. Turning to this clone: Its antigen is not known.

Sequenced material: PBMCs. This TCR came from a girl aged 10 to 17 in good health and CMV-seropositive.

CDR3: CATLPDPPKGINYGYTF. The CDR3 nucleotides read TGTGCCACCCTACCAGACCCCCCCAAGGGGATTAACTATGGCTACACCTTC. The rearrangement joins TRBV27 to TRBJ1-2; D possibly corresponds to TRBD1 (5 bases). The germline gives CDR1 MNHEY, CDR2 SMNVEV (reference sequence). This CDR3 region has 17 residues. V was clipped by 10 bases and J by 1 base, with 25 bases between them.